This passage covers 12 T cell receptor beta chains from one sample sequenced in a study of spatial heterogeneity in lung cancer. TCRdb re-called the 5' RACE reads through MiXCR, storing one row per CDR3 protein. The table includes about 1,500 distinct CDR3 sequences, roughly 8% detected once. This sample's time point: sample taken at primary tumor resection. The authors sequenced whole RNA from tumor, nontumor lung or frozen PBMC without sorting. The input for sequencing was normal lung tissue next to the tumor, taken at surgery. The receptor source for this set is a female donor with early-stage non-small cell lung cancer.

In its sample, this clonotype is medium-sized. This chain joins TRBV20-1 and TRBJ1-6; 8 bases match TRBD1. The ends lost 1 base at V and 0 bases at J; junction bases unmatched: 8. The length of the CDR3 is 18 residues. CDR1 and CDR2 from the germline V gene are DFQATT and SNEGSKA (reference sequence). The CDR3, as DNA: TGCAGTGCTAGAGGGACAGGGCTAGGGAGCTCCTATAATTCACCCCTCCACTTT. Protein: CSARGTGLGSSYNSPLHF.

This clonotype was seen only a few times. This sequence joins TRBV3-1 and TRBJ2-5, with 13 bases matching TRBD2. V was pared by 4 bases and J by 3 bases, with 11 bases of the junction left unmatched. Germline V gene sequence: CDR1 LGHDT, CDR2 YNNKEL (reference sequence). The CDR3 runs 18 residues. CDR3 in DNA: TGTGCCAGCAGCCCCGGACTAGCGGGAGTCATCGCAGAAGAGACCCAGTACTTC. Translation gives CASSPGLAGVIAEETQYF.

Sample share makes this clonotype medium-sized (0.01 to 0.1%). The J gene is TRBJ2-1, the V gene TRBV20-1, with TRBD1 matching 8 bases. The CDR3 is 15 residues long. Germline V lookup: CDR1 DFQATT, CDR2 SNEGSKA (reference sequence). V gave up 0 bases and J gave up 2 bases; unmatched junction bases: 3. CDR3 protein: CSARDPGQAYNEQFF. The CDR3 DNA reads TGCAGTGCTAGAGACCCGGGACAGGCCTACAATGAGCAGTTCTTC.

The chain couples TRBV5-5 to TRBJ1-1, with D unclear. The CDR3 runs to 15 residues. The germline V gene encodes CDR1 SGHKS and CDR2 YYEKEE (reference sequence). V gave up 1 base and J gave up 1 base, with 11 bases separating them. As DNA, the CDR3 is TGTGCCAGCAGCTTGTTCCCAGGACCGAACACTGAAGCTTTCTTT. It yields the protein CASSLFPGPNTEAFF. The whole variable domain, remainder taken from reference TRBV5-5 and TRBJ1-1, is DAGVTQSPTHLIKTRGQQVTLRCSPISGHKSVSWYQQVLGQGPQFIFQYYEKEERGRGNFPDRFSARQFPNYSSELNVNALLLGDSALYLCASSLFPGPNTEAFFGQGTRLTVV.

By share, this clonotype ranks as medium-sized (0.01 to 0.1%). This sequence joins TRBV12-3 or TRBV12-4 and TRBJ2-7, with D perhaps TRBD2 (6 bases). The V and J ends lost 5 bases and 0 bases respectively, with 14 bases between them. The length of the CDR3 is 15 residues. This CDR3 is CASSRPGGASYEQYF. CDR3 nucleotide sequence: TGTGCCAGCAGTCGCCCCGGGGGAGCCTCCTACGAGCAGTACTTC.

Worth noting for this clonotype: At one end the junction does not follow the germline gene, possibly because of a read error. This chain joins TRBV5-1 and TRBJ2-7; 9 bases are shared with TRBD1. Germline CDR1 is SGHRS and CDR2 is YFSETQ. This CDR3 region has 14 residues. In nucleotides, the CDR3 is TGCGCCAGCAGCTTGGACAGGGGGCCTGTCGAGCAGTCCTTC. This sequence encodes CASSLDRGPVEQSF. The complete variable domain, with remaining parts taken from reference TRBV5-1 and TRBJ2-7, reads KAGVTQTPRYLIKTRGQQVTLSCSPISGHRSVSWYQQTPGQGLQFLFEYFSETQRNKGNFPGRFSGRQFSNSRSEMNVSTLELGDSALYLCASSLDRGPVEQSFGPGTRLTVT.

This clonotype occurred a few times. The chain joins TRBV2 to TRBJ2-3, with a weak D call TRBD1 (6 bases). Trimming removed 3 bases from V and 3 bases from J, with 7 bases in between. This CDR3 has 13 amino acids. Germline V CDR1 and CDR2: SNHLY, FYNNEI. The CDR3 reads CASSDGTTDTQYF. The CDR3 DNA sequence: TGTGCCAGCAGTGATGGGACAACAGATACGCAGTATTTT.

This clonotype ranks as medium-sized (0.01 to 0.1%). The V call is TRBV5-1, the J call TRBJ2-7; the match to TRBD2 covers 8 bases. Germline V gene sequence: CDR1 SGHRS, CDR2 YFSETQ. V was clipped by 1 base and J by 2 bases; unmatched bases: 5. The CDR3 sequence is 15 residues long. CDR3 nucleotide sequence: TGCGCCAGCAGCTTGCGGGGGGGTGGACCCTACGAGCAGTACTTC. As protein: CASSLRGGGPYEQYF.

This clonotype was seen a handful of times. CDR3 residues: CASSLDRDNEKLFF. CDR3 nucleotides: TGTGCCAGCAGCCTCGACAGAGATAATGAAAAACTGTTTTTT. This rearrangement joins TRBV13 to TRBJ1-4, with a weak D call TRBD1 (5 bases). Germline V gene lookup returns CDR1 PRHDT and CDR2 FYEKMQ (reference sequence). This CDR3 contains 14 residues. V lost 5 bases to trimming and J lost 4 bases, with 11 bases between them. Based on the CDR3 plus reference TRBV13 and TRBJ1-4, the full variable domain is AAGVIQSPRHLIKEKRETATLKCYPIPRHDTVYWYQQGPGQDPQFLISFYEKMQSDKGSIPDRFSAQQFSDYHSELNMSSLELGDSALYFCASSLDRDNEKLFFGSGTQLSVL.

This clonotype is deemed medium-sized. This chain connects TRBV6-5 to TRBJ2-7; 9 bases line up with TRBD1. CDR1 and CDR2 (germline): MNHEY, SVGAGI. J lost 3 bases, V lost 6 bases, and 12 bases had no gene match. This CDR3 region has 16 residues. CDR3 amino acids: CASRTTGGQGIYEQYF. The CDR3 coding sequence is TGTGCCAGCAGGACTACGGGGGGACAGGGAATCTACGAGCAGTACTTC.

By frequency in the sample, this clonotype is medium-sized. This chain uses TRBV7-9 with TRBJ2-7; D not certain. Trimming left V 3 bases short and J 3 bases short, with 3 bases between. Germline-derived CDR1 and CDR2 are SEHNR and FQNEAQ (reference sequence). The CDR3 loop spans 11 amino acids. CDR3 nucleotides: TGTGCCAGCAGCTTCGACTACGAGCAGTACTTC. The encoded protein is CASSFDYEQYF. The full variable domain, completed using reference TRBV7-9 and TRBJ2-7, is DTGVSQNPRHKITKRGQNVTFRCDPISEHNRLYWYRQTLGQGPEFLTYFQNEAQLEKSRLLSDRFSAERPKGSFSTLEIQRTEQGDSAMYLCASSFDYEQYFGPGTRLTVT.

By sample fraction, this clonotype is large. The rearrangement uses TRBV12-3 or TRBV12-4 and TRBJ1-5; D might be TRBD1 (6 bases). This CDR3 is 16 amino acids long. V was clipped by 6 bases and J by 0 bases, with 15 bases between them. The CDR3 sequence is CASSAVPGVSNQPQHF. The CDR3 nucleotides read TGTGCCAGCAGCGCCGTCCCAGGGGTTAGCAATCAGCCCCAGCATTTT.